The 29 T cell receptor beta chains in this list originate from one sample, sequenced in a study of radiotherapy plus CTLA-4 blockade in lung cancer. Generated by immunoSEQ multiplex PCR, the TCRdb table keeps only in-frame clones and is missing some. The sample includes roughly 76,000 clones, 74% of them seen just once. The sample in question was peripheral blood, obtained from a patient treated with radiotherapy plus ipilimumab. Source of these receptors: a human donor with non-small cell lung cancer whose response to radiotherapy plus ipilimumab could not be evaluated.

The V gene is TRBV6-1, the J gene TRBJ2-1; 10 bases agree with TRBD1. J gave up 2 bases and V 3 bases, and 1 base lay outside the gene matches. The CDR3 has 15 residues. CDR1 is MNHNS, CDR2 SASEGT, per germline. The CDR3 nucleotides read TGTGCCAGCAGTGAGGACAGGGGGACCTACAATGAGCAGTTCTTC. Translation gives CASSEDRGTYNEQFF.

The chain couples TRBV7-8 to TRBJ1-2; D gene unclear. This CDR3 comprises 16 residues. Trimming removed 1 base at V and 2 bases at J, with 14 bases between. Germline assignment: CDR1 SGHVS and CDR2 FQNEAQ. This CDR3 is CASSLGSVGMNYGYTF. In DNA form, the CDR3 reads TGTGCCAGCAGCTTAGGCAGCGTTGGAATGAACTATGGCTACACCTTC.

At least ten counts were recorded for this clone. The rearrangement joins TRBV19 to TRBJ2-2; 11 bases align to TRBD2. The CDR3 is made up of 17 amino acids. CDR1 is LNHDA and CDR2 is SQIVND in the germline V gene (reference sequence). J gave up 0 bases and V 3 bases, and 3 bases lay outside the gene matches. The CDR3 loop reads CASSISGRATNTGELFF. The CDR3 nucleotides are TGTGCCAGTAGTATTAGCGGGAGGGCGACGAACACCGGGGAGCTGTTTTTT.

This rearrangement joins TRBV19 to TRBJ1-2, with 7 bases fitting TRBD1. Germline values: CDR1 LNHDA, CDR2 SQIVND (reference sequence). V lost 5 bases and J lost 1; bases outside the gene matches: 10. This CDR3 spans 16 amino acids. The CDR3 DNA reads TGTGCCAGTAGTGCGGGGGGACAGTCTTATAACTATGGCTACACCTTC. Its protein product is CASSAGGQSYNYGYTF.

The rearrangement uses TRBV12-5 and TRBJ2-3, with D unresolved. The germline CDR1 and CDR2 sequences are LGHNT and FRNRAP. The length of the CDR3 is 14 residues. Trimming removed 7 bases at V and 1 base at J, with 12 bases between. The CDR3 loop reads CASANTRGTDTQYF. The CDR3, as DNA: TGTGCTAGTGCCAATACCCGAGGCACAGATACGCAGTATTTT.

The CDR3 DNA reads TGTGCCAGCAGCCGAGGGACAGGGGGCCCAGATACGCAGTATTTT. It yields the protein CASSRGTGGPDTQYF. The chain is built from TRBV11-2 and TRBJ2-3; 12 bases match TRBD1. V lost 5 bases and J lost 4; bases outside the gene matches: 4. This CDR3 spans 15 amino acids. CDR1 SGHAT and CDR2 FQNNGV come from the germline V gene.

The rearrangement uses TRBV7-2 and TRBJ1-1; D perhaps matches TRBD1 (5 bases). The CDR3 spans 14 residues. Deletions cut 4 bases from V and 6 bases from J, with 15 bases between. Germline CDR1 is SGHTA and CDR2 is FQGNSA. The CDR3: CASSYGRATAEAFF. The CDR3 DNA follows: TGTGCCAGCAGCTACGGCAGGGCGACCGCTGAAGCTTTCTTT.

The chain is built from TRBV7-8 and TRBJ1-2; 9 bases match TRBD1. V gave up 4 bases and J gave up 3 bases; unmatched junction bases: 3. The CDR3 spans 14 residues. The germline V gene has CDR1 SGHVS and CDR2 FQNEAQ. CDR3 nucleotides: TGTGCCAGCAGCTGGGACAGGGAAGACTATGGCTACACCTTC. Translation gives CASSWDREDYGYTF. Full variable domain (outside the CDR3, taken from reference TRBV7-8 and TRBJ1-2): GAGVSQSPRYKVAKRGQDVALRCDPISGHVSLFWYQQALGQGPEFLTYFQNEAQLDKSGLPSDRFFAERPEGSVSTLKIQRTQQEDSAVYLCASSWDREDYGYTFGSGTRLTVV.

DNA for the CDR3: TGTGCCAGCAGCCAAGAAGGGGGCGGTGGCTACACCTTC. It translates to CASSQEGGGGYTF. The rearrangement uses TRBV4-2 and TRBJ1-2; 7 nucleotides agree with TRBD1. This CDR3 has 13 amino acids. In germline, CDR1 is LGHNA, CDR2 YNFKEQ. With V trimmed by 0 bases and J by 7 bases, 2 bases remained unmatched.

On this clone itself: This CDR3 fails to terminate in the conserved phenylalanine or tryptophan, so it likely reflects a read error. The chain has TRBV14 and TRBJ2-7; D perhaps matches TRBD1 (6 bases). Trimming took 1 base from V and 0 from J, leaving 16 bases between them. There are 17 residues in the CDR3. CDR1 SGHDN and CDR2 FVKESK come from the germline V gene. CDR3 loop: CASSQANVGRGSYEQYL. In DNA form, the CDR3 reads TGTGCCAGCAGCCAAGCGAATGTAGGCAGGGGCTCCTACGAGCAGTACCTC.

This clone has just a few counts. This chain connects TRBV2 to TRBJ2-1; D is uncertain. The CDR3 runs 12 residues. Germline V gives CDR1 SNHLY, CDR2 FYNNEI. Trimming removed 3 bases at V and 4 bases at J, with 4 bases between. CDR3 DNA: TGTGCCAGCAGTGATGCGTACAATGAGCAGTTCTTC. This encodes CASSDAYNEQFF.

The chain recombines TRBV5-1 with TRBJ1-2; D is ambiguous. With 0 bases removed from V and 6 bases from J, the gap between germline ends came to 9 bases. The CDR3 has 13 amino acids. CDR1 is SGHRS, CDR2 YFSETQ, per germline. For the CDR3, the DNA is TGCGCCAGCAGCTTGGTTCGGGGTGATGGCTACACCTTC. Its protein product is CASSLVRGDGYTF.

Turning to this clone: This specimen includes other DNA sequences encoding the same CDR3. The V and J genes are TRBV6-6 and TRBJ1-2; 7 bases fit TRBD1. CDR3 length: 13 amino acids. The V segment lost 5 bases and the J segment 7 bases; nucleotides outside the gene matches: 7. Looked up from germline, CDR1 is MNHNY and CDR2 is SVGAGI (reference sequence). The CDR3 spells CASSRGQGGGYTF. DNA of the CDR3: TGTGCCAGCAGTAGGGGGCAGGGAGGTGGCTACACCTTC.

Here the CDR3 DNA reads TGTGCCAGCAGCTTAGGACTAGCCGCGGAGACCCAGTACTTC. Its protein product is CASSLGLAAETQYF. The V gene is TRBV7-2, the J gene TRBJ2-5, with TRBD2 identical over 7 bases. The V and J ends lost 1 base and 5 bases, in that order; junction bases with no gene match: 4. This CDR3 region has 14 residues. Looked up from germline, CDR1 is SGHTA and CDR2 is FQGNSA.

The V call is TRBV5-4, the J call TRBJ2-1; the match to TRBD2 covers 13 bases. The ends lost 2 bases at V and 7 bases at J; junction bases unmatched: 6. This CDR3 spans 16 amino acids. CDR1 is SGHNT, CDR2 YYREEE, per germline (reference sequence). Written as DNA, the CDR3 is TGTGCCAGCAGCTTCGGACTAGCGGGAGCGGGTAATGAGCAGTTCTTC. It yields the protein CASSFGLAGAGNEQFF. Full variable domain (missing parts from reference TRBV5-4 and TRBJ2-1): ETGVTQSPTHLIKTRGQQVTLRCSSQSGHNTVSWYQQALGQGPQFIFQYYREEENGRGNFPPRFSGLQFPNYSSELNVNALELDDSALYLCASSFGLAGAGNEQFFGPGTRLTVL.

V is TRBV6-4 and J is TRBJ2-1; D gene unclear. The V gene's germline CDR1 is MRHNA and CDR2 SNTAGT. CDR3 size: 13 residues. V was cut by 6 bases and J by 9 bases, with 15 bases left in between. The chain's CDR3 is CASSVTQRGEQFF. Written as DNA, the CDR3 is TGTGCCAGCAGCGTTACTCAGCGTGGTGAGCAGTTCTTC.

The chain joins TRBV6-1 to TRBJ1-5; a weak D match, TRBD1 (6 bases). The V end lost 0 bases, the J end lost 3 bases, and 9 bases lay between the germline ends. Germline values: CDR1 MNHNS, CDR2 SASEGT. This CDR3 comprises 15 residues. The CDR3 reads CASSEAGQFNQPQHF. The CDR3 nucleotides are TGTGCCAGCAGTGAAGCAGGACAGTTCAATCAGCCCCAGCATTTT.

This chain uses TRBV7-2 with TRBJ1-2; no clear D. The germline V and J ends were trimmed by 1 base and 9 bases, with 12 bases remaining between them. The length of the CDR3 is 13 residues. In germline, CDR1 is SGHTA, CDR2 FQGNSA. The CDR3 is CASSLDGPTSYTF. The CDR3 DNA is TGTGCCAGCAGCTTAGATGGGCCCACGAGCTACACCTTC.

The V call is TRBV19, the J call TRBJ2-7; TRBD1 is a possible D gene (6 bases). Germline loops: CDR1 LNHDA, CDR2 SQIVND (reference sequence). CDR3 length: 13 amino acids. V dropped 3 bases and J dropped 10 bases, with 16 bases sitting between them. CDR3 sequence (DNA): TGTGCCAGTAGTATCAGGGACACTAACAATCAGTACTTC. Its protein is CASSIRDTNNQYF.

The chain employs TRBV7-9 and TRBJ2-1; D is uncertain. The CDR3 length is 14 residues. The germline gives CDR1 SEHNR, CDR2 FQNEAQ (reference sequence). The V and J ends lost 2 bases and 1 base respectively, with 6 bases between them. The CDR3 loop reads CASSLPGSYNEQFF. CDR3 in DNA: TGTGCCAGCAGCTTACCGGGTTCCTACAATGAGCAGTTCTTC. The full variable domain, its missing parts supplied by reference TRBV7-9 and TRBJ2-1, is DTGVSQNPRHKITKRGQNVTFRCDPISEHNRLYWYRQTLGQGPEFLTYFQNEAQLEKSRLLSDRFSAERPKGSFSTLEIQRTEQGDSAMYLCASSLPGSYNEQFFGPGTRLTVL.

The genes are TRBV6-1 and TRBJ1-2; perhaps TRBD1 as D (5 bases). V lost 5 bases and J 4 bases, leaving 11 bases between the germline ends. The CDR3 is 13 amino acids. Germline CDR1 MNHNS, CDR2 SASEGT. CDR3 sequence (DNA): TGTGCCAGCAGTCAGGGACTCCTCTATGGCTACACCTTC. Translating gives CASSQGLLYGYTF.

V gene TRBV5-5 combines with J gene TRBJ2-3, with 9 bases matching TRBD2. V was pared by 0 bases and J by 5 bases, with 1 base of the junction left unmatched. The germline V gene encodes CDR1 SGHKS and CDR2 YYEKEE (reference sequence). CDR3 length: 14 residues. This CDR3 reads CASSLAAGGDTQYF. The CDR3 nucleotides read TGTGCCAGCAGCTTGGCAGCGGGGGGAGATACGCAGTATTTT.

This chain links TRBV2 with TRBJ1-1; D not certain. The CDR3 runs to 14 residues. Germline loops: CDR1 SNHLY, CDR2 FYNNEI. Trimming took 4 bases from V and 6 from J, leaving 15 bases between them. CDR3 in amino acids: CASSVSWQVPEAFF. The CDR3 region has the DNA TGTGCCAGCAGTGTTAGTTGGCAGGTCCCTGAAGCTTTCTTT. Full variable domain (outside the CDR3, taken from reference TRBV2 and TRBJ1-1): EPEVTQTPSHQVTQMGQEVILRCVPISNHLYFYWYRQILGQKVEFLVSFYNNEISEKSEIFDDQFSVERPDGSNFTLKIRSTKLEDSAMYFCASSVSWQVPEAFFGQGTRLTVV.

The rearrangement joins TRBV7-9 to TRBJ2-2, with D unclear. The CDR3 extends over 15 amino acids. From germline, CDR1 is SEHNR and CDR2 FQNEAQ (reference sequence). The V end lost 6 bases, the J end lost 1 base, and 12 bases lay between the germline ends. The CDR3: CASSPHPVNTGELFF. In DNA form, the CDR3 reads TGTGCCAGCAGTCCCCACCCGGTGAACACCGGGGAGCTGTTTTTT. The whole variable domain, remainder taken from reference TRBV7-9 and TRBJ2-2, is DTGVSQNPRHKITKRGQNVTFRCDPISEHNRLYWYRQTLGQGPEFLTYFQNEAQLEKSRLLSDRFSAERPKGSFSTLEIQRTEQGDSAMYLCASSPHPVNTGELFFGEGSRLTVL.

This clone was counted between two and nine times. The chain couples TRBV11-2 to TRBJ1-2; D gene unclear. Germline V gene sequence: CDR1 SGHAT, CDR2 FQNNGV. The V end lost 3 bases, the J end lost 7 bases, and 15 bases lay between the germline ends. The CDR3 runs 14 residues. The CDR3 sequence: CASSFSEGGVGYTF. For the CDR3, the DNA is TGTGCCAGCAGCTTTTCTGAGGGCGGAGTTGGCTACACCTTC.

This clone was detected only a few times. The chain carries TRBV16 and TRBJ1-5, with 11 nucleotides matching TRBD1. This CDR3 is built from 16 residues. From germline, CDR1 is KGHSY and CDR2 FQNENV. V lost 0 bases, J lost 7 bases, and 5 bases stayed unmatched. The CDR3 bases are TGTGCCAGCAGCCAATCGGACAGGGGGCTTTTACAGCCCCAGCATTTT. It is translated as CASSQSDRGLLQPQHF.

This rearrangement joins TRBV6-6 to TRBJ1-2; the D gene is possibly TRBD1 (6 bases). The CDR3 loop spans 14 amino acids. Trimming cost V 5 bases and J 3 bases, with 13 bases left between them. Germline CDR1 is MNHNY and CDR2 is SVGAGI (reference sequence). The CDR3 sequence: CASSLDRSYYGYTF. The CDR3 DNA reads as TGTGCCAGCAGTCTGGACAGATCTTACTATGGCTACACCTTC.

V is TRBV28 and J is TRBJ1-1; maybe TRBD1 (5 bases). This CDR3 contains 14 residues. V lost 10 bases and J lost 6, with 21 bases in between. From germline, CDR1 is MDHEN and CDR2 SYDVKM. The CDR3 DNA reads as TGTGCCACCCGTATGATCAGGGTCTCGGCTGAAGCTTTCTTT. Its protein is CATRMIRVSAEAFF.

The chain uses TRBV5-1 and TRBJ1-5, with 8 bases that match TRBD1. The CDR3 sequence is 14 residues long. The junction had 2 bases not matched to a gene; V was cut back by 3 bases and J by 3 bases. Germline V gives CDR1 SGHRS, CDR2 YFSETQ. The CDR3 coding sequence is TGCGCCAGCAGCTCGGGACAGGCCAATCAGCCCCAGCATTTT. It translates to CASSSGQANQPQHF.